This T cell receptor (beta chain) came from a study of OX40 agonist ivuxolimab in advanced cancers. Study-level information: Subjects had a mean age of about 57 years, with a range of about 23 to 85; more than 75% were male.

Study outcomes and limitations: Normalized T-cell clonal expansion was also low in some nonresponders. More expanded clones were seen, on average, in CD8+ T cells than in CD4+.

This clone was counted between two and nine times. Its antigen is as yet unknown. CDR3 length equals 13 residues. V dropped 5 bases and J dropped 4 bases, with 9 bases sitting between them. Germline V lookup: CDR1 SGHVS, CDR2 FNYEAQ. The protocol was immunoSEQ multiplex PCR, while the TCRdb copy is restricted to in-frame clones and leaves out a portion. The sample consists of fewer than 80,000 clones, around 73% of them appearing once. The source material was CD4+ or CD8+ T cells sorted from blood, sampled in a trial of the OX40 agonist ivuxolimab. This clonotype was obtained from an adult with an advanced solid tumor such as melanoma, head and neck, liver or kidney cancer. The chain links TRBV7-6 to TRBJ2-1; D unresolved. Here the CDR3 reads CASSASRYNEQFF. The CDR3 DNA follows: TGTGCCAGCAGCGCAAGTCGGTACAATGAGCAGTTCTTC.